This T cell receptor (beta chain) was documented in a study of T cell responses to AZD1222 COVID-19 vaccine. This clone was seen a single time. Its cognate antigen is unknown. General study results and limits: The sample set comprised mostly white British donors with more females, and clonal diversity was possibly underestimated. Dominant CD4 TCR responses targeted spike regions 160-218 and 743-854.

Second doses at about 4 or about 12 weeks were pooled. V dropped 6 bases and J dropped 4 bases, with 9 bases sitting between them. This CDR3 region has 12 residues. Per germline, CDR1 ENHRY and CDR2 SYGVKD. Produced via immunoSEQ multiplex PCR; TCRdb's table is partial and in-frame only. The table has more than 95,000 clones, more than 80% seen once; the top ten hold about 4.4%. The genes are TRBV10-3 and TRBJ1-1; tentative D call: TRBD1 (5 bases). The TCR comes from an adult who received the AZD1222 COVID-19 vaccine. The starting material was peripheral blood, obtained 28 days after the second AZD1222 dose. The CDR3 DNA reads TGTGCCATCAGCGGGACGGGCACTGAAGCTTTCTTT. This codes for CAISGTGTEAFF.